This T cell receptor (beta chain) was retrieved from a study of T cell responses to AZD1222 COVID-19 vaccine. Points from the study as a whole: White British people made up most donors, females outnumbered males, and clonal diversity was possibly underestimated.

Concerning this clone: Its antigen remains unidentified.

The assay was immunoSEQ multiplex PCR, and TCRdb's table has in-frame clones only and misses some. The data contain 130,000 or so clones, 90% of them singletons. V was shortened by 4 bases and J by 6 bases, with 9 bases between the two germline ends. Per germline, CDR1 SGHTA and CDR2 FQGNSA. This CDR3 comprises 12 residues. The chain has TRBV7-2 and TRBJ1-2, with a weak D call TRBD1 (6 bases). This clonotype originated in an adult who received the MenACWY meningococcal vaccine as a control. This specimen was peripheral blood, taken 28 days after the second dose of the MenACWY control vaccine. CDR3 sequence (DNA): TGTGCCAGCAGCTGGGACACGGATGGCTACACCTTC. Residues: CASSWDTDGYTF.